The sequence of this TCR beta chain was determined in a study of T cell repertoires in cytomegalovirus infection. MiXCR, run by TCRdb on the reads, gives a single entry per CDR3 protein. In the table there are 160,000 or so distinct CDR3 sequences, 20% to 30% of which are singletons. This CDR3 has 16 amino acids. The V segment lost 1 base and the J segment 7 bases; nucleotides outside the gene matches: 7. The sample taken for sequencing was PBMCs. The V and J genes are TRBV12-3 or TRBV12-4 and TRBJ2-1, with 10 positions matching TRBD1. The sequence came from a human donor in good health (CMV status not recorded). Some clones in this sample may be carry-over from other donors' samples. The CDR3 loop reads CASSLGGQGVWNEQFF. CDR3 DNA: TGTGCCAGCAGTTTAGGAGGACAGGGGGTATGGAATGAGCAGTTCTTC.